Listed below are T cell receptor beta chains from one sample, sequenced in a study of OX40 agonist ivuxolimab in advanced cancers. Clones were sequenced by immunoSEQ multiplex PCR, and TCRdb holds only the in-frame ones, with some missing. The sample has 9,500 to 15,000 clones, over 75% seen once. The sequenced sample was CD4+ or CD8+ T cells sorted from blood, obtained in a trial of the OX40 agonist ivuxolimab. The receptors come from an adult with an advanced solid tumor such as melanoma, head and neck, liver or kidney cancer. The CDR3 runs from the conserved cysteine through the conserved F or W. The D gene is left open where the match is weak. Rows may omit the clone size; those that give it use once, few, many or a size class.

CDR3 DNA: TGTGCCAGCACGGCGGCCAGCGGACTCGCCCGGGAGCTGTTTTTT; CDR3 protein: CASTAASGLARELFF; clone size: .; V gene: TRBV9; J gene: TRBJ2-2; D gene: .
CDR3 DNA: TGTGCCAGCAGCTCGATCGTCTGGAGTCGGGGTAAGGATGGCTACACCTTC; CDR3 protein: CASSSIVWSRGKDGYTF; clone size: .; V gene: TRBV5-4; J gene: TRBJ1-2; D gene: .
CDR3 DNA: TGCGCCAGCAGCCCACTGGGATTGGGGAACCTCTATGAAAAACTGTTTTTT; CDR3 protein: CASSPLGLGNLYEKLFF; clone size: .; V gene: TRBV4-1; J gene: TRBJ1-4; D gene: .
CDR3 DNA: TGTGCTAGTGGTTTTGAGGGCTCCTACGAGCAGTACTTC; CDR3 protein: CASGFEGSYEQYF; clone size: .; V gene: TRBV12-5; J gene: TRBJ2-7; D gene: .
CDR3 DNA: TGTGCCAGCAGCTTATCCCCCTCCTACGAGCAGTACTTC; CDR3 protein: CASSLSPSYEQYF; clone size: .; V gene: TRBV7-2; J gene: TRBJ2-7; D gene: .
CDR3 DNA: TGTGCCAGCACCTTAGGGGTGAACACTGAAGCTTTCTTT; CDR3 protein: CASTLGVNTEAFF; clone size: .; V gene: TRBV6-5; J gene: TRBJ1-1; D gene: .
CDR3 DNA: TGTGCCAGCAGCTTAGAGGGACTAGCGGGGGGCATCACAGATACGCAGTATTTT; CDR3 protein: CASSLEGLAGGITDTQYF; clone size: .; V gene: TRBV7-9; J gene: TRBJ2-3; D gene: TRBD2
CDR3 DNA: TGTGCCAGTAGTATAGGGCTTGCTAGCGGTGCAGATACGCAGTATTTT; CDR3 protein: CASSIGLASGADTQYF; clone size: .; V gene: TRBV19; J gene: TRBJ2-3; D gene: TRBD2
CDR3 DNA: TGTGCCAGCGGGGAACGGTCCTCTGGAAACACCATATATTTT; CDR3 protein: CASGERSSGNTIYF; clone size: once; V gene: TRBV11-2; J gene: TRBJ1-3; D gene: .
CDR3 DNA: TGTGCCAGCAGCCCCTCCGACTCTGGGGCCAACGTCCTGACTTTC; CDR3 protein: CASSPSDSGANVLTF; clone size: .; V gene: TRBV27; J gene: TRBJ2-6; D gene: .
CDR3 DNA: TGTGCCAGCAGCTTGCAAGAACGAGCCTACGAGCAGTACTTC; CDR3 protein: CASSLQERAYEQYF; clone size: .; V gene: TRBV5-6; J gene: TRBJ2-7; D gene: .
CDR3 DNA: TGTGCCAGTAGTGACGTAGCTCGAGGGCCCCAGCATTTT; CDR3 protein: CASSDVARGPQHF; clone size: .; V gene: TRBV19; J gene: TRBJ1-5; D gene: .
CDR3 DNA: TGTGCCAGCAGCTCACAGGGTGTTTATGGCTACACCTTC; CDR3 protein: CASSSQGVYGYTF; clone size: .; V gene: TRBV5-4; J gene: TRBJ1-2; D gene: .
CDR3 DNA: TGTGCCAGCAGCTTAGCAACCGGGACAGTGATCGCCTTC; CDR3 protein: CASSLATGTVIAF; clone size: few; V gene: TRBV7-6; J gene: TRBJ1-2; D gene: TRBD1
CDR3 DNA: TGTGCCAGCAGTCCGGACGGCCAAGAGACCCAGTACTTC; CDR3 protein: CASSPDGQETQYF; clone size: .; V gene: TRBV28; J gene: TRBJ2-5; D gene: .
CDR3 DNA: TGTGCCAGTAGTGTACAGGGGAGCACAGATACGCAGTATTTT; CDR3 protein: CASSVQGSTDTQYF; clone size: few; V gene: TRBV19; J gene: TRBJ2-3; D gene: TRBD1
CDR3 DNA: TGCGCCAGCAGCCAAGACATCCGGGACTACGCCCACAATGAGCAGTTCTTC; CDR3 protein: CASSQDIRDYAHNEQFF; clone size: .; V gene: TRBV4-1; J gene: TRBJ2-1; D gene: TRBD2
CDR3 DNA: TGTGCCAGCAGCCAAGGAACAGGCACCTACGAGCAGTACTTC; CDR3 protein: CASSQGTGTYEQYF; clone size: .; V gene: TRBV4-2; J gene: TRBJ2-7; D gene: .
CDR3 DNA: TGTGCCAGTAGTATAAACAGGGGGAGACATGAGCAGTTCTTC; CDR3 protein: CASSINRGRHEQFF; clone size: .; V gene: TRBV19; J gene: TRBJ2-1; D gene: TRBD1
CDR3 DNA: TGCGCCAGCAGCGGTAGACCGGGACAGGCGAACACCGGGGAGCTGTTTTTT; CDR3 protein: CASSGRPGQANTGELFF; clone size: .; V gene: TRBV4-3; J gene: TRBJ2-2; D gene: TRBD1
CDR3 DNA: TGTGCCAGCAGTTACTCGGAGGACTCTGGGGCCAACGTCCTGACTTTC; CDR3 protein: CASSYSEDSGANVLTF; clone size: .; V gene: TRBV6-5; J gene: TRBJ2-6; D gene: .
CDR3 DNA: TGCGCCAGCAGTGAGGTCCTGGTGTCTGGCTACACCTTC; CDR3 protein: CASSEVLVSGYTF; clone size: .; V gene: TRBV10-1; J gene: TRBJ1-2; D gene: .
CDR3 DNA: TGTGCCAGCAGCCAAGATTGGGCAGGATTACTCTTAGCGGGCGCCTACGAGCAGTACTTC; CDR3 protein: CASSQDWAGLLLAGAYEQYF; clone size: once; V gene: TRBV4-2; J gene: TRBJ2-7; D gene: TRBD2
CDR3 DNA: TGTGCCAGCAAGTCCCCCTTAGGGTCTGAGCAGTTCTTC; CDR3 protein: CASKSPLGSEQFF; clone size: .; V gene: TRBV28; J gene: TRBJ2-1; D gene: .
CDR3 DNA: TGCAGCGTTCCCGGGCCTGCCGAGCAGTACTTC; CDR3 protein: CSVPGPAEQYF; clone size: .; V gene: TRBV29-1; J gene: TRBJ2-7; D gene: .
CDR3 DNA: TGTGCCAGCAGTTTACTACGCCCTCGACAGGGTGAAAAACTGTTTTTT; CDR3 protein: CASSLLRPRQGEKLFF; clone size: few; V gene: TRBV28; J gene: TRBJ1-4; D gene: TRBD1
CDR3 DNA: TGTGCCAGCAGTCCCGCGACTCGACAGGGGCTGAACACTGAAGCTTTCTTT; CDR3 protein: CASSPATRQGLNTEAFF; clone size: .; V gene: TRBV27; J gene: TRBJ1-1; D gene: TRBD1
CDR3 DNA: TGTGCCAGCAGCTTATTCGGGACAGGGGTTGGCAATGAGCAGTTCTTC; CDR3 protein: CASSLFGTGVGNEQFF; clone size: once; V gene: TRBV7-9; J gene: TRBJ2-1; D gene: TRBD1
CDR3 DNA: TGCGCCAGCAGCCAGGGCCCTCAGGGGAATGGGATTAACACTGAAGCTTTCTTT; CDR3 protein: CASSQGPQGNGINTEAFF; clone size: .; V gene: TRBV4-1; J gene: TRBJ1-1; D gene: .
CDR3 DNA: TGTGCCAGCAGTTTGGGCCGGATTGGCATTCAGTACTTC; CDR3 protein: CASSLGRIGIQYF; clone size: .; V gene: TRBV27; J gene: TRBJ2-4; D gene: .
CDR3 DNA: TGCGCCAGCAGTGAGTCGAGAGGGACGGAGCGCCTAGGCGATCAGCCCCAGCATTTT; CDR3 protein: CASSESRGTERLGDQPQHF; clone size: .; V gene: TRBV10-2; J gene: TRBJ1-5; D gene: .
CDR3 DNA: TGTGCCATCAGTGACCCGGGTGAGCAGTTCTTC; CDR3 protein: CAISDPGEQFF; clone size: .; V gene: TRBV10-3; J gene: TRBJ2-1; D gene: .
CDR3 DNA: TGTGCCAGCAGCGTAGTCGGGGGGATGAACACCGGGGAGCTGTTTTTT; CDR3 protein: CASSVVGGMNTGELFF; clone size: .; V gene: TRBV9; J gene: TRBJ2-2; D gene: TRBD2
CDR3 DNA: TGTGCCAGCAGTTTGGGCGAAAAAGCTTTCTTT; CDR3 protein: CASSLGEKAFF; clone size: .; V gene: TRBV27; J gene: TRBJ1-1; D gene: .
CDR3 DNA: TGTGCCAGCAGCACCAAGCGGGAAAGGGGCAATGAGCAGTTCTTC; CDR3 protein: CASSTKRERGNEQFF; clone size: .; V gene: TRBV27; J gene: TRBJ2-1; D gene: TRBD2
CDR3 DNA: TGTGCCAGCAGTGCCGGGACCCGAAGGGAGCAGTACTTC; CDR3 protein: CASSAGTRREQYF; clone size: few; V gene: TRBV27; J gene: TRBJ2-7; D gene: .
CDR3 DNA: TGTGCCAGCAGCTTAGCGGGAGGCTCCTACGAGCAGTACTTC; CDR3 protein: CASSLAGGSYEQYF; clone size: .; V gene: TRBV7-9; J gene: TRBJ2-7; D gene: .
CDR3 DNA: TGTGCCAGCAGCGAGAGACAGGGGGAACGGACTGAAGCTTTCTTT; CDR3 protein: CASSERQGERTEAFF; clone size: .; V gene: TRBV9; J gene: TRBJ1-1; D gene: TRBD1
CDR3 DNA: TGTGCCAGCAGCTTAGTGGTGACTAGTACCTACAATGAGCAGTTCTTC; CDR3 protein: CASSLVVTSTYNEQFF; clone size: .; V gene: TRBV11-2; J gene: TRBJ2-1; D gene: .
CDR3 DNA: TGCGCCAGCAGCTCCGGACGGAACACTGAAGCTTTCTTT; CDR3 protein: CASSSGRNTEAFF; clone size: .; V gene: TRBV5-1; J gene: TRBJ1-1; D gene: .
CDR3 DNA: TGTGCCAGCAGTTCGACAGGGGGTTATGGCTACACCTTC; CDR3 protein: CASSSTGGYGYTF; clone size: .; V gene: TRBV27; J gene: TRBJ1-2; D gene: TRBD1
CDR3 DNA: TGTGCCAGCAGCTTACGGCTAGGGGGCGATCAGCCCCAGCATTTT; CDR3 protein: CASSLRLGGDQPQHF; clone size: .; V gene: TRBV7-2; J gene: TRBJ1-5; D gene: TRBD1
CDR3 DNA: TGTGCCAGCAGGCCCGGGACAAAGAACATTCAGTACTTC; CDR3 protein: CASRPGTKNIQYF; clone size: .; V gene: TRBV6-5; J gene: TRBJ2-4; D gene: .
CDR3 DNA: TGTGCCAGCAGCGCCAGGAGGGGGACAGGGGGCTACGAGCAGTACTTC; CDR3 protein: CASSARRGTGGYEQYF; clone size: .; V gene: TRBV7-9; J gene: TRBJ2-7; D gene: TRBD1
CDR3 DNA: TGTGCCAGCAGCAAAGAAGGGCCAGGTAGTTGTACTCTCTTCTACGAGCAGTACTTC; CDR3 protein: CASSKEGPGSCTLFYEQYF; clone size: .; V gene: TRBV21-1; J gene: TRBJ2-7; D gene: .
CDR3 DNA: TGTGCCAGCAGCTTAGGGCCTCGTAGCACAGATACGCAGTATTTT; CDR3 protein: CASSLGPRSTDTQYF; clone size: .; V gene: TRBV7-9; J gene: TRBJ2-3; D gene: .
CDR3 DNA: TGTGCCAGCCAGGAGGGGAACAATGAGCAGTTCTTC; CDR3 protein: CASQEGNNEQFF; clone size: .; V gene: TRBV6-5; J gene: TRBJ2-1; D gene: .
CDR3 DNA: TGTGCCAGCAGCCCCTCAGGTCGGGGGCTGGCAAACACTGAAGCTTTCTTT; CDR3 protein: CASSPSGRGLANTEAFF; clone size: .; V gene: TRBV7-9; J gene: TRBJ1-1; D gene: .
CDR3 DNA: TGTGCCAGCAGCGTAGATCTGCGTTCGGACAGAAACTATGGCTACACCTTC; CDR3 protein: CASSVDLRSDRNYGYTF; clone size: .; V gene: TRBV9; J gene: TRBJ1-2; D gene: .
CDR3 DNA: TGTGCCAGCAGTTTTACAGGGGGCCCCGGGGAGCTGTTTTTT; CDR3 protein: CASSFTGGPGELFF; clone size: .; V gene: TRBV27; J gene: TRBJ2-2; D gene: TRBD1
CDR3 DNA: TGCGCCAGCAGCCAAGATAAAATAGCTAACTATGGCTACACCTTC; CDR3 protein: CASSQDKIANYGYTF; clone size: .; V gene: TRBV4-1; J gene: TRBJ1-2; D gene: .
CDR3 DNA: TGTGCCAGCAGCTCTGGGGGTGGGAATCAGCCCCAGCATTTT; CDR3 protein: CASSSGGGNQPQHF; clone size: .; V gene: TRBV9; J gene: TRBJ1-5; D gene: .
CDR3 DNA: TGTGCCAGCAGCTTAACGGCTAGCGGGAACTACAATGAGCAGTTCTTC; CDR3 protein: CASSLTASGNYNEQFF; clone size: .; V gene: TRBV7-9; J gene: TRBJ2-1; D gene: TRBD2
CDR3 DNA: TGTGCCAGCAGCCGTCCCGGGACAGAAGGGCAGTTCTTC; CDR3 protein: CASSRPGTEGQFF; clone size: .; V gene: TRBV7-9; J gene: TRBJ2-1; D gene: TRBD1